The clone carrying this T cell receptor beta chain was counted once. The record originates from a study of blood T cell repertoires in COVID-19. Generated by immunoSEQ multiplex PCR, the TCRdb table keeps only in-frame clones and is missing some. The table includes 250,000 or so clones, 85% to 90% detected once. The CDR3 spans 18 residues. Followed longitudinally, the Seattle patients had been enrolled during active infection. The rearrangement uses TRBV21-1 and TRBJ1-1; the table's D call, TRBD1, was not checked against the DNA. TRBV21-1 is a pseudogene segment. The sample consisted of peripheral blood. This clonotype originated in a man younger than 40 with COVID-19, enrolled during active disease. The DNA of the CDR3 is TGTGCCAGCAGCAAAAAGGGTTGCAGGGCAGGGGAGAACACTGAAGCTTTCTTT. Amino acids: CASSKKGCRAGENTEAFF.